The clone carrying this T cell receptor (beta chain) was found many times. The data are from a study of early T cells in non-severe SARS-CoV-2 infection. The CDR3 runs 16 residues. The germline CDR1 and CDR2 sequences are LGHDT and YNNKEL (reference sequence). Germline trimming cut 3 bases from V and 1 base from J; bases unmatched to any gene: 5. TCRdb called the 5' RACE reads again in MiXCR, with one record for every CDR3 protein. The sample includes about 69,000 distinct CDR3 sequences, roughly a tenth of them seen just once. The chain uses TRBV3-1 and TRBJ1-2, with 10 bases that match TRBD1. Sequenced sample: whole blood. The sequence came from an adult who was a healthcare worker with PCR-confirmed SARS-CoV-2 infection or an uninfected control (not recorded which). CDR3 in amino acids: CASSQGTGDLNYGYTF. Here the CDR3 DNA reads TGTGCCAGCAGCCAGGGGACAGGGGACCTTAACTATGGCTACACCTTC.